The entry below describes one T cell receptor (beta chain). The antigen is not known. Germline CDR1 and CDR2: SGHRS and YFSETQ. Trimming removed 2 bases from V and 2 bases from J; junction bases left unmatched: 1. The CDR3 sequence is 13 residues long. It was the approximately 130-subject validation cohort, separate from the approximately 700-subject first cohort, to which the donors belonged. TCRdb's copy holds only in-frame clones and misses some; the assay was immunoSEQ multiplex PCR. The sample holds 110,000 or so clones, 90% to 97% seen once. This sample is drawn from a study of cytomegalovirus exposure and HLA in healthy donors. Study results and caveats: The investigators catalogued 150 to 200 TCR beta chains as cytomegalovirus-associated. For most TCR sequences rarity was the rule, although some public TCRs occurred in many donors.

The chain uses TRBV5-1 and TRBJ2-7, with TRBD1 identical over 7 bases. The origin of this receptor is a woman aged 18 to 35 in good health and CMV-seronegative. The specimen sequenced was PBMCs. The CDR3 coding sequence is TGCGCCAGCAGCTTTGGACAGGCCTACGAGCAGTACTTC. Translated, it gives CASSFGQAYEQYF.